Ten or more counts support the clone carrying this T cell receptor beta chain. The antigen remains unidentified. The germline CDR1 and CDR2 sequences are LNHDA and SQIVND (reference sequence). This CDR3 region has 16 residues. Trimming shortened V by 7 bases and J by 0 bases, and 15 bases separated the two germline ends. MiXCR was used by TCRdb to re-call the PCR reads. The data contain about 85,000 clones, 8.6% of them seen just once; the ten biggest clones take up roughly 10%. The record originates from a study of metastatic and nonmetastatic thyroid tumors. Every patient underwent thyroid surgery untreated. Study outcomes and limitations: As reported, TCR beta diversity in blood and tumor was significantly higher in malignant thyroid tumors than in benign nodules.

The V call is TRBV19, the J call TRBJ1-4; TRBD1 might be the D (6 bases). The TCR originated in a female donor with papillary thyroid cancer or a benign thyroid nodule (not recorded which). Some clones in this sample may be carry-over from other donors' samples. Material for sequencing was blood. DNA of the CDR3: TGTGCCAGTAAGGGGGGAGGGTCTGCAACTAATGAAAAACTGTTTTTT. Translating it yields CASKGGGSATNEKLFF.